What follows are 30 T cell receptor beta chains derived from one specimen sequenced in a study of shared clonotypes between healthy human individuals. Here immunoSEQ multiplex PCR was the method, and the copy in TCRdb shows in-frame clones only, minus some. Of some 2,500,000 clones in the sample, 80% to 95% were seen once. What was sequenced was naive CD4+ T cells from PBMCs. Specified subset: CD45RA+ positively selected. The source is a man younger than 35 in good health. Some clones in this sample may be carry-over from other donors' samples.

The chain is built from TRBV11-2 and TRBJ2-1, with TRBD2 matching 8 bases. Germline V lookup: CDR1 SGHAT, CDR2 FQNNGV. This CDR3 is 16 amino acids long. Trimming removed 6 bases from V and 6 bases from J; junction bases left unmatched: 13. The CDR3 bases are TGTGCCAGCAGGTCCCTGAGCGGGAGTTCCCGCAATGAGCAGTTCTTC. It yields the protein CASRSLSGSSRNEQFF. The full variable domain, in which reference TRBV11-2 and TRBJ2-1 provide the parts outside the CDR3, is EAGVAQSPRYKIIEKRQSVAFWCNPISGHATLYWYQQILGQGPKLLIQFQNNGVVDDSQLPKDRFSAERLKGVDSTLKIQPAKLEDSAVYLCASRSLSGSSRNEQFFGPGTRLTVL.

The J gene is TRBJ1-2, the V gene TRBV7-2, with D hard to call. The CDR3 spans 14 residues. Per germline, CDR1 SGHTA and CDR2 FQGNSA. V lost 1 base and J lost 1, with 7 bases in between. CDR3 amino acids: CASSLGGLNYGYTF. CDR3 DNA: TGTGCCAGCAGCTTAGGCGGGCTTAACTATGGCTACACCTTC. Combining the CDR3 with reference TRBV7-2 and TRBJ1-2 gives the whole variable domain GAGVSQSPSNKVTEKGKDVELRCDPISGHTALYWYRQSLGQGLEFLIYFQGNSAPDKSGLPSDRFSAERTGGSVSTLTIQRTQQEDSAVYLCASSLGGLNYGYTFGSGTRLTVV.

The gene calls are TRBV5-1 and TRBJ1-1, with TRBD1 as a possible D gene (6 bases). The CDR3 has 15 amino acids. Looked up from germline, CDR1 is SGHRS and CDR2 is YFSETQ. V was cut by 3 bases and J by 1 base, with 13 bases left in between. CDR3 DNA: TGCGCCAGCAGCTCGTTAACACAGGGGAACACTGAAGCTTTCTTT. Translated, it gives CASSSLTQGNTEAFF. The whole variable domain, filled in from reference TRBV5-1 and TRBJ1-1, reads KAGVTQTPRYLIKTRGQQVTLSCSPISGHRSVSWYQQTPGQGLQFLFEYFSETQRNKGNFPGRFSGRQFSNSRSEMNVSTLELGDSALYLCASSSLTQGNTEAFFGQGTRLTVV.

The rearrangement joins TRBV28 to TRBJ1-3; the D is unclear. The germline gives CDR1 MDHEN, CDR2 SYDVKM. The CDR3 contains 15 residues. Trimming stripped 3 bases from V and 0 bases from J, with 9 bases between. In DNA form, the CDR3 reads TGTGCCAGCAGTTTTGGATTTAGCTCTGGAAACACCATATATTTT. Translating gives CASSFGFSSGNTIYF.

In regard to this clone: This CDR3 is also generated by other DNA sequences in the sample. V gene TRBV5-4 combines with J gene TRBJ2-5, with D unresolved. Trimming removed 3 bases at V and 2 bases at J, with 8 bases between. There are 13 residues in the CDR3. Germline V CDR1 and CDR2: SGHNT, YYREEE (reference sequence). CDR3 nucleotide sequence: TGTGCCAGCAGCTCAAGGCCACAAGAGACCCAGTACTTC. It encodes CASSSRPQETQYF. Full variable domain (rest looked up from reference TRBV5-4 and TRBJ2-5): ETGVTQSPTHLIKTRGQQVTLRCSSQSGHNTVSWYQQALGQGPQFIFQYYREEENGRGNFPPRFSGLQFPNYSSELNVNALELDDSALYLCASSSRPQETQYFGPGTRLLVL.

In this sample, this clone turned up once. CDR3 in amino acids: CASSPPSAGGYEQYF. The CDR3 DNA reads as TGTGCCAGCTCACCACCTTCGGCAGGGGGCTACGAGCAGTACTTC. J is TRBJ2-7 and V is TRBV18, with 7 bases fitting TRBD1. Germline CDR1 reads KGHSH; CDR2 reads LQKENI. V shed 0 bases and J 3 bases; nucleotides not matched to a gene: 5. The CDR3 loop spans 15 amino acids.

The V gene is TRBV7-2, the J gene TRBJ1-1, with D unclear. CDR1 and CDR2 from the germline V gene are SGHTA and FQGNSA. V was pared by 2 bases and J by 8 bases, with 15 bases between. CDR3 length: 14 amino acids. CDR3 residues: CASSLTGLETEAFF. In DNA form, the CDR3 reads TGTGCCAGCAGCTTAACCGGCCTTGAGACCGAAGCTTTCTTT.

This CDR3 reads CASSVGTSLGAGGFAGELFF. The DNA of the CDR3 is TGTGCCAGCAGCGTAGGTACATCCCTGGGAGCGGGAGGTTTCGCCGGGGAGCTGTTTTTT. The chain has TRBV9 and TRBJ2-2; TRBD2 matches at 9 bases. This CDR3 is 20 amino acids long. Germline CDR1 reads SGDLS; CDR2 reads YYNGEE. Trimming took 0 bases from V and 6 from J; bases not matched to a gene: 18.

The chain employs TRBV28 and TRBJ2-1; TRBD2 agrees at 9 bases. The ends lost 8 bases at V and 8 bases at J; junction bases unmatched: 13. The CDR3 covers 15 residues. The germline V gene encodes CDR1 MDHEN and CDR2 SYDVKM. The CDR3 DNA reads as TGTGCCAGCCACGAGCCAAGCGGGAGGATCTATGAGCAGTTCTTC. This translates into CASHEPSGRIYEQFF.

The chain uses TRBV21-1 and TRBJ2-2; the DNA was not used to check the table's D call, TRBD2. TRBV21-1 is deemed a pseudogene. This CDR3 is 19 amino acids long. The CDR3 sequence is CASREDGLAGKPFTGELFF. The CDR3 DNA sequence: TGTGCCAGCAGAGAAGACGGACTAGCGGGAAAACCGTTCACCGGGGAGCTGTTTTTT.

The chain couples TRBV4-1 to TRBJ2-7, with TRBD1 identical over 10 bases. CDR3 length: 15 amino acids. CDR1 and CDR2 from the germline V gene are MGHRA and YSYEKL. V lost 3 bases and J lost 5; bases outside the gene matches: 7. CDR3 sequence reads: CASSHLDGQGDEQYF. The CDR3 DNA sequence: TGCGCCAGCAGCCACCTAGACGGACAGGGGGACGAGCAGTACTTC.

The chain carries TRBV6-6 and TRBJ2-6; D ambiguous. CDR1 is MNHNY and CDR2 is SVGAGI in the germline V gene (reference sequence). The CDR3 has 15 amino acids. Trimming took off 2 bases at V and 1 base at J, with 6 bases between the two ends. DNA for the CDR3: TGTGCCAGCAGTTACCTACTTTCTGGGGCCAACGTCCTGACTTTC. Translating gives CASSYLLSGANVLTF.

V is TRBV5-1 and J is TRBJ1-2; TRBD1 aligns across 7 bases. The ends lost 2 bases at V and 6 bases at J; junction bases unmatched: 13. CDR1 is SGHRS and CDR2 is YFSETQ in the germline V gene. The CDR3 sequence is 16 residues long. CDR3 DNA: TGCGCCAGCAGCTTACCCACGAGACAGGGAGGAGATGGCTACACCTTC. Its translation: CASSLPTRQGGDGYTF.

Only a few counts were recorded for this clone. Other DNA sequences of this sample code for an identical CDR3. The V call is TRBV15, the J call TRBJ2-3; D is uncertain. CDR3 length equals 14 residues. CDR1 LNHNV and CDR2 YYDKDF come from the germline V gene (reference sequence). Trimming shortened V by 0 bases and J by 0 bases, and 4 bases separated the two germline ends. In nucleotides, the CDR3 is TGTGCCACCAGCAGAGATCCTAGCACAGATACGCAGTATTTT. This codes for CATSRDPSTDTQYF.

The chain links TRBV7-7 to TRBJ2-3; D unclear. Germline CDR1 and CDR2: SSHAT and FNYEAQ (reference sequence). The CDR3 consists of 14 residues. V was cut by 1 base and J by 6 bases, with 11 bases left in between. The CDR3 region has the DNA TGTGCCAGCAGCTTAGAGCCAGGCTCCGATACGCAGTATTTT. It is translated as CASSLEPGSDTQYF.

This clone has just one count. Distinct nucleotide sequences in the sample also encode this CDR3. V usage is TRBV19 and J usage is TRBJ2-6; no clear D. Germline V gives CDR1 LNHDA, CDR2 SQIVND (reference sequence). The CDR3 loop spans 13 amino acids. V dropped 8 bases and J dropped 1 base, with 6 bases sitting between them. The CDR3 loop is CASSSSGANVLTF. CDR3 sequence (DNA): TGTGCCAGTTCTTCGTCTGGGGCCAACGTCCTGACTTTC.

The chain carries TRBV5-1 and TRBJ2-3, with 7 bases aligning to TRBD2. Germline CDR1 is SGHRS and CDR2 is YFSETQ. CDR3 size: 14 residues. Unmatched junction bases numbered 8, after V lost 7 bases and J lost 3 bases. The CDR3 region has the DNA TGCGCCAGCTGTGCGGGAGTGGGGACAGATACGCAGTATTTT. Its protein is CASCAGVGTDTQYF.

This chain connects TRBV5-1 to TRBJ2-3; D may be TRBD1 (6 bases). The CDR3 runs to 16 residues. Trimming removed 0 bases from V and 6 bases from J, with 17 bases in between. CDR1 and CDR2 from the germline V gene are SGHRS and YFSETQ. This chain's CDR3 is CASSLGGRGPGDTQYF. The CDR3 nucleotides read TGCGCCAGCAGCTTGGGGGGCAGGGGCCCCGGGGATACGCAGTATTTT.

The V call is TRBV4-1, the J call TRBJ1-2; TRBD1 agrees at 7 bases. The germline V gene encodes CDR1 MGHRA and CDR2 YSYEKL. With V trimmed by 3 bases and J by 4 bases, 14 bases remained unmatched. The CDR3 consists of 17 residues. This chain's CDR3 is CASSHNTGAWDSYGYTF. CDR3 sequence (DNA): TGCGCCAGCAGCCATAACACAGGGGCCTGGGACAGCTATGGCTACACCTTC.

This clone was detected only once. The chain has TRBV19 and TRBJ1-1; TRBD1 might be the D (5 bases). The CDR3 length is 14 residues. The V end was cut by 10 bases, the J end by 4 bases, with 19 bases between. From germline, CDR1 is LNHDA and CDR2 SQIVND (reference sequence). The CDR3 nucleotides read TGTGCCACCGAACGGGCGGGCGGGGGCACTGAAGCTTTCTTT. Translated: CATERAGGGTEAFF.

V gene TRBV27 combines with J gene TRBJ2-7; 12 bases line up with TRBD2. Germline-derived CDR1 and CDR2 are MNHEY and SMNVEV (reference sequence). The V gene end was trimmed by 8 bases and the J gene end by 5 bases; junction bases not matched to a gene: 7. CDR3 length: 14 residues. The DNA of the CDR3 is TGTGCCAGCGCTAGACTAGCGGGAGACAACGAGCAGTACTTC. Amino acids: CASARLAGDNEQYF.

The chain carries TRBV7-8 and TRBJ1-4, with a weak D call TRBD1 (5 bases). This CDR3 contains 16 residues. Germline-derived CDR1 and CDR2 are SGHVS and FQNEAQ. V was shortened by 3 bases and J by 0 bases, with 11 bases between the two germline ends. CDR3 sequence reads: CASSLGQGATNEKLFF. The CDR3 DNA is TGTGCCAGCAGCTTGGGGCAGGGTGCAACTAATGAAAAACTGTTTTTT.

The chain combines TRBV10-3 with TRBJ2-7, with TRBD2 as a possible D gene (6 bases). The CDR3 contains 11 residues. Per germline, CDR1 ENHRY and CDR2 SYGVKD. V shed 7 bases and J shed 7 bases, with 11 bases lying between them. In DNA form, the CDR3 reads TGTGCCATCAAGGGTCGGGGGGAGCAGTACTTC. Residues: CAIKGRGEQYF.

The V gene is TRBV5-4, the J gene TRBJ2-7; 7 nucleotides align to TRBD2. This CDR3 contains 13 residues. Germline V gene sequence: CDR1 SGHNT, CDR2 YYREEE (reference sequence). J was trimmed by 13 bases and V by 1 base; bases with no gene match: 11. The CDR3 bases are TGTGCCAGCAGCTTGTATGCCGGGAGGAATCCATACTTC. Translated, it gives CASSLYAGRNPYF.

This rearrangement joins TRBV28 to TRBJ2-3; 7 nucleotides agree with TRBD2. The CDR3 runs to 16 residues. Trimming removed 7 bases from V and 4 bases from J; junction bases left unmatched: 14. Germline V gene data show CDR1 as MDHEN and CDR2 as SYDVKM. The CDR3 DNA follows: TGTGCCAGCACCTTAGAGAGCGGGATTACGGCAGATACGCAGTATTTT. Amino acid sequence: CASTLESGITADTQYF.

The chain combines TRBV19 with TRBJ1-1; D gene uncertain. Trimming stripped 5 bases from V and 3 bases from J, with 16 bases between. The CDR3 has 15 amino acids. Germline V CDR1 and CDR2: LNHDA, SQIVND (reference sequence). DNA of the CDR3: TGTGCCAGTAGTCTACGTCAGTTGGGTTACACTGAAGCTTTCTTT. Translating it yields CASSLRQLGYTEAFF.

The rearrangement links TRBV18 to TRBJ2-1; 7 bases align to TRBD2. Looked up from germline, CDR1 is KGHSH and CDR2 is LQKENI. The CDR3 totals 15 residues. V gave up 3 bases and J gave up 4 bases; unmatched junction bases: 6. The CDR3 spells CASSPGGSFYNEQFF. The CDR3 bases are TGTGCCAGCTCACCGGGAGGGAGTTTTTACAATGAGCAGTTCTTC.

The V and J genes are TRBV29-1 and TRBJ1-3; unclear D gene. The CDR3 runs to 15 residues. The V and J ends lost 4 bases and 3 bases respectively, with 16 bases between them. CDR1 and CDR2 (germline): SQVTM, ANQGSEA. CDR3 protein: CSVGSTGLYGNTIYF. The CDR3 DNA sequence: TGCAGCGTTGGTAGTACGGGCCTTTATGGAAACACCATATATTTT.

The rearrangement links TRBV18 to TRBJ2-1; 8 bases map to TRBD1. This CDR3 is 15 amino acids long. The germline gives CDR1 KGHSH, CDR2 LQKENI. J was trimmed by 8 bases and V by 3 bases; bases with no gene match: 9. CDR3 loop: CASSPRTGLGDEQFF. For the CDR3, the DNA is TGTGCCAGCTCACCCAGGACAGGGCTTGGCGATGAGCAGTTCTTC. Full variable domain (rest looked up from reference TRBV18 and TRBJ2-1): NAGVMQNPRHLVRRRGQEARLRCSPMKGHSHVYWYRQLPEEGLKFMVYLQKENIIDESGMPKERFSAEFPKEGPSILRIQQVVRGDSAAYFCASSPRTGLGDEQFFGPGTRLTVL.

The genes are TRBV7-3 and TRBJ2-1; 7 positions match TRBD1. The trim removed 5 bases at V and 4 bases at J, leaving 11 bases unmatched. This CDR3 is built from 16 residues. CDR1 and CDR2 from the germline V gene are SGHTA and FQGTGA. The CDR3 loop is CASSPLGVGQYNEQFF. CDR3 DNA sequence: TGTGCCAGCAGCCCATTGGGCGTGGGACAGTACAATGAGCAGTTCTTC.